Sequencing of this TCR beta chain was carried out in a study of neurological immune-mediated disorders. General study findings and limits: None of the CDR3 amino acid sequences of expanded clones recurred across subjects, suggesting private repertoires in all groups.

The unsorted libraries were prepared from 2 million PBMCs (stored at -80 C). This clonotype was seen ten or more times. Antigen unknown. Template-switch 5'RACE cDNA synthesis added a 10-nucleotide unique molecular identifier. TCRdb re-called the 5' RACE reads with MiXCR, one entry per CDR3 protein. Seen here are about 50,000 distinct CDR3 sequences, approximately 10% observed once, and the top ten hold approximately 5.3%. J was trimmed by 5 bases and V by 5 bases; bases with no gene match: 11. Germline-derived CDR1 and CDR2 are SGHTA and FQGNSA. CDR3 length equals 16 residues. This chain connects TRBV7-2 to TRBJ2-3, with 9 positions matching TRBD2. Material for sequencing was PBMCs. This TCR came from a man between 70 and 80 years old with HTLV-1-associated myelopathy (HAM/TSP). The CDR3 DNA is TGTGCCAGCAGCCGAATAGGGACTAGCCTTGGAGATACGCAGTATTTT. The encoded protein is CASSRIGTSLGDTQYF.